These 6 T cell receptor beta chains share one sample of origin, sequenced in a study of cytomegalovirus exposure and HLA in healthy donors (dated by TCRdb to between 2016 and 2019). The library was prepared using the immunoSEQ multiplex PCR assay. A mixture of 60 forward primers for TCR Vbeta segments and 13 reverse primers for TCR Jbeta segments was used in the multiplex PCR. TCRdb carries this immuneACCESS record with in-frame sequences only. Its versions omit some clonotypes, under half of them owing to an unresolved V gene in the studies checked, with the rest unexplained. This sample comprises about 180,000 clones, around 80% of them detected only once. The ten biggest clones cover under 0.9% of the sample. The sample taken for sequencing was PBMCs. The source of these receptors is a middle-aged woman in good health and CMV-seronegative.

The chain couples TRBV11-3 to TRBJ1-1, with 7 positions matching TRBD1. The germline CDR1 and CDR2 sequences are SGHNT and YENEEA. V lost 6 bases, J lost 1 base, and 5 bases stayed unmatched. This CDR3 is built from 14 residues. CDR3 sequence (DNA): TGTGCCAGCAGACCAGGGGGACAGAACACTGAAGCTTTCTTT. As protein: CASRPGGQNTEAFF.

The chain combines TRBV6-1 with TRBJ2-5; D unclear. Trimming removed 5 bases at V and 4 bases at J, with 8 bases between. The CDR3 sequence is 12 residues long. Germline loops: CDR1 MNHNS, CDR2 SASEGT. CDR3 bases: TGTGCCAGCAGTCAACTTAGAGAGACCCAGTACTTC. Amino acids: CASSQLRETQYF.

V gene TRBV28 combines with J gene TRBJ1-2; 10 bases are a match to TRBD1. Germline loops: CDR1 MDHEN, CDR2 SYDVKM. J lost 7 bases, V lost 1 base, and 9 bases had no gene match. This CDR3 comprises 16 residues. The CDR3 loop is CASSLYPGTGVVGYTF. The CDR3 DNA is TGTGCCAGCAGTTTATACCCCGGGACAGGGGTTGTTGGCTACACCTTC.

The CDR3, as DNA: TGTGCCAGTAGTATAGGGACAGGATTCTACGAGCAGTACTTC. Translating gives CASSIGTGFYEQYF. The chain employs TRBV19 and TRBJ2-7; 7 bases map to TRBD1. CDR3 length equals 14 residues. Trimming took 1 base from V and 3 from J; bases not matched to a gene: 3. Germline CDR1 and CDR2: LNHDA and SQIVND (reference sequence).

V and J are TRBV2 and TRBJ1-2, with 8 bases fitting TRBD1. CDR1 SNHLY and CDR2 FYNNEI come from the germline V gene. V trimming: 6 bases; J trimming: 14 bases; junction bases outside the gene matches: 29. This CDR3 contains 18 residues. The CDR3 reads CASRELHPQETGVWGGTF. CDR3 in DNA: TGTGCCAGCAGGGAACTCCACCCCCAGGAGACAGGGGTTTGGGGGGGGACCTTC.

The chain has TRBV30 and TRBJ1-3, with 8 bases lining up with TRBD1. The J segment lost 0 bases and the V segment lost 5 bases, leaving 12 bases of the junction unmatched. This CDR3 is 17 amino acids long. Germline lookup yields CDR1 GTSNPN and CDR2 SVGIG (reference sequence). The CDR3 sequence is CAWATGATHPSGNTIYF. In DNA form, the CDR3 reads TGTGCCTGGGCGACAGGGGCCACCCACCCCTCTGGAAACACCATATATTTT.